This T cell receptor beta chain is from a study of T cell responses to AZD1222 COVID-19 vaccine. Germline V gene sequence: CDR1 LNHDA, CDR2 SQIVND (reference sequence). With 6 bases removed from V and 4 bases from J, the gap between germline ends came to 12 bases. The length of the CDR3 is 13 residues. The assay was immunoSEQ multiplex PCR, and TCRdb's table has in-frame clones only and misses some. The profile shows about 160,000 clones, 88% of them singletons. Material: peripheral blood, obtained 28 days after the second AZD1222 dose. The rearrangement uses TRBV19 and TRBJ1-2; D perhaps matches TRBD1 (5 bases). This sequence originates from an adult who received the AZD1222 COVID-19 vaccine. The CDR3 is CASRTGGSYGYTF. Here the CDR3 DNA reads TGTGCCAGTAGGACCGGGGGGTCCTATGGCTACACCTTC.